These T cell receptor beta chains were read from a single sample in a study of CD8 T cell repertoires and HIV-1 epitope variants. No antigens are known for them. Clones were read by immunoSEQ multiplex PCR, and TCRdb kept only the in-frame ones, dropping some. The repertoire has about 5,600 clones, 60% to 80% of them found once; the top ten carry 35% to 50%. What was sequenced was cultured CD8+ T cells derived from PBMCs. The source is a male donor with HIV. The CDR3 runs from the conserved cysteine through the conserved F or W. D genes are given only for firm matches. Size values are once, few and many counts, or a class for expanded clones, and some rows have none.

D gene: NA; clone size: NA; V gene: TRBV19; J gene: TRBJ1-1; CDR3 protein: CASSIERQVPNTEAFF; CDR3 DNA: TGTGCCAGTAGTATAGAAAGACAGGTCCCGAACACTGAAGCTTTCTTT
D gene: TRBD2; clone size: NA; V gene: TRBV6-5; J gene: TRBJ2-1; CDR3 protein: CASSYSPSGGRNEQFF; CDR3 DNA: TGTGCCAGCAGTTACTCGCCTAGCGGGGGACGCAATGAGCAGTTCTTC
D gene: TRBD2; clone size: NA; V gene: TRBV5-4; J gene: TRBJ2-5; CDR3 protein: CASSDGTNQETQYF; CDR3 DNA: TGTGCCAGCAGCGATGGGACTAACCAAGAGACCCAGTACTTC
D gene: NA; clone size: few; V gene: TRBV6-5; J gene: TRBJ1-2; CDR3 protein: CASSLHDRDGYTF; CDR3 DNA: TGTGCCAGCAGTTTACACGATCGGGATGGCTACACCTTC
D gene: TRBD2; clone size: NA; V gene: TRBV6-4; J gene: TRBJ2-7; CDR3 protein: CASSRSRPRGDSYEQYF; CDR3 DNA: TGTGCCAGCAGTCGAAGTCGGCCGCGGGGGGACTCCTACGAGCAGTACTTC
D gene: TRBD2; clone size: NA; V gene: TRBV27; J gene: TRBJ2-1; CDR3 protein: CASIRPGLGREQFF; CDR3 DNA: TGTGCCAGCATTCGACCGGGACTAGGCCGTGAGCAGTTCTTC
D gene: TRBD1; clone size: NA; V gene: TRBV7-9; J gene: TRBJ2-7; CDR3 protein: CASSRLTGGPTYEQYF; CDR3 DNA: TGTGCCAGCAGCCGCCTGACAGGGGGCCCCACCTACGAGCAGTACTTC
D gene: NA; clone size: NA; V gene: TRBV14; J gene: TRBJ2-7; CDR3 protein: CASSPPAHEQYF; CDR3 DNA: TGTGCCAGCAGCCCACCGGCTCACGAGCAGTACTTC
D gene: TRBD2; clone size: NA; V gene: TRBV19; J gene: TRBJ2-7; CDR3 protein: CASTPGLASYEQYF; CDR3 DNA: TGTGCCAGTACCCCAGGACTAGCGTCGTACGAGCAGTACTTC
D gene: NA; clone size: NA; V gene: TRBV4-2; J gene: TRBJ2-7; CDR3 protein: CASSSDVSAYEQYF; CDR3 DNA: TGTGCCAGCAGTTCAGATGTCTCGGCCTACGAGCAGTACTTC
D gene: NA; clone size: NA; V gene: TRBV28; J gene: TRBJ2-2; CDR3 protein: CASSLQRGTTGELFF; CDR3 DNA: TGTGCCAGCAGTTTACAAAGGGGGACCACCGGGGAGCTGTTTTTT
D gene: NA; clone size: NA; V gene: TRBV19; J gene: TRBJ2-5; CDR3 protein: CASSIGNQETQYF; CDR3 DNA: TGTGCCAGTAGTATAGGGAACCAAGAGACCCAGTACTTC
D gene: NA; clone size: NA; V gene: TRBV7-9; J gene: TRBJ2-7; CDR3 protein: CASETGQYEQYF; CDR3 DNA: TGTGCCAGTGAGACAGGTCAATACGAGCAGTACTTC
D gene: NA; clone size: NA; V gene: TRBV5-1; J gene: TRBJ2-1; CDR3 protein: CASSLAGGNEQFF; CDR3 DNA: TGCGCCAGCAGCTTGGCCGGGGGAAATGAGCAGTTCTTC
D gene: TRBD2; clone size: few; V gene: TRBV10-2; J gene: TRBJ2-1; CDR3 protein: CASSDSSGGQGEQFF; CDR3 DNA: TGCGCCAGCAGTGATTCGAGCGGGGGGCAAGGTGAGCAGTTCTTC
D gene: TRBD2; clone size: NA; V gene: TRBV5-1; J gene: TRBJ2-1; CDR3 protein: CASSSPPGLAGASSYNEQFF; CDR3 DNA: TGCGCCAGCAGCTCCCCCCCGGGGCTAGCGGGGGCGTCCTCCTACAATGAGCAGTTCTTC
D gene: TRBD2; clone size: NA; V gene: TRBV9; J gene: TRBJ2-3; CDR3 protein: CASRPFWREEDTQYF; CDR3 DNA: TGTGCCAGCAGACCTTTCTGGCGGGAGGAAGATACGCAGTATTTT
D gene: TRBD1; clone size: NA; V gene: TRBV7-9; J gene: TRBJ2-5; CDR3 protein: CASSTLGQGMETQYF; CDR3 DNA: TGTGCCAGCAGCACGTTGGGACAGGGGATGGAGACCCAGTACTTC
D gene: NA; clone size: few; V gene: TRBV19; J gene: TRBJ1-1; CDR3 protein: CASSIHLGVGTEAFF; CDR3 DNA: TGTGCCAGTAGTATCCACTTGGGGGTTGGCACTGAAGCTTTCTTT
D gene: TRBD2; clone size: NA; V gene: TRBV27; J gene: TRBJ2-2; CDR3 protein: CASSPRLAVFTGELFF; CDR3 DNA: TGTGCCAGCAGTCCTCGACTAGCGGTGTTCACCGGGGAGCTGTTTTTT
D gene: TRBD1; clone size: NA; V gene: TRBV28; J gene: TRBJ1-1; CDR3 protein: CASSLRQGEGFTEAFF; CDR3 DNA: TGTGCCAGCAGTTTAAGACAGGGTGAAGGGTTTACTGAAGCTTTCTTT
D gene: NA; clone size: few; V gene: TRBV30; J gene: TRBJ1-6; CDR3 protein: CAWSRGQDNSPLHF; CDR3 DNA: TGTGCCTGGAGTAGAGGGCAGGACAATTCACCCCTCCACTTT
D gene: TRBD1; clone size: NA; V gene: TRBV11-3; J gene: TRBJ2-1; CDR3 protein: CASSSQTGTGSEQFF; CDR3 DNA: TGTGCCAGCAGCTCACAAACCGGGACAGGGAGTGAGCAGTTCTTC
D gene: NA; clone size: NA; V gene: TRBV27; J gene: TRBJ2-3; CDR3 protein: CASSLSNGGTDTQYF; CDR3 DNA: TGTGCCAGCAGTTTATCAAACGGGGGCACAGATACGCAGTATTTT
D gene: TRBD1; clone size: NA; V gene: TRBV6-5; J gene: TRBJ1-1; CDR3 protein: CASSWTGNTEAFF; CDR3 DNA: TGTGCCAGCAGTTGGACAGGGAACACTGAAGCTTTCTTT
D gene: NA; clone size: NA; V gene: TRBV11-3; J gene: TRBJ2-3; CDR3 protein: CASSLVTDPTDTQYF; CDR3 DNA: TGTGCCAGCAGCTTAGTGACAGACCCCACAGATACGCAGTATTTT
D gene: TRBD2; clone size: NA; V gene: TRBV12-5; J gene: TRBJ2-7; CDR3 protein: CASADWTSPYEQYF; CDR3 DNA: TGTGCTAGTGCGGATTGGACTAGCCCCTACGAGCAGTACTTC
D gene: TRBD2; clone size: NA; V gene: TRBV9; J gene: TRBJ2-1; CDR3 protein: CASSVDLAGYNEQFF; CDR3 DNA: TGTGCCAGCAGCGTAGATCTAGCGGGTTACAATGAGCAGTTCTTC
D gene: NA; clone size: few; V gene: TRBV7-9; J gene: TRBJ2-7; CDR3 protein: CASSPAGYNEQYF; CDR3 DNA: TGTGCCAGCAGCCCAGCGGGCTATAACGAGCAGTACTTC
D gene: TRBD1; clone size: few; V gene: TRBV19; J gene: TRBJ1-5; CDR3 protein: CASSINSGGGYQPQHF; CDR3 DNA: TGTGCCAGTAGTATCAATTCAGGGGGCGGTTATCAGCCCCAGCATTTT
D gene: TRBD2; clone size: few; V gene: TRBV4-1; J gene: TRBJ2-7; CDR3 protein: CASSQGTSGYEQYF; CDR3 DNA: TGCGCCAGCAGCCAAGGGACTAGCGGCTACGAGCAGTACTTC
D gene: NA; clone size: medium-sized; V gene: TRBV11-1; J gene: TRBJ1-2; CDR3 protein: CASSPGTSDYGYTF; CDR3 DNA: TGTGCCAGCAGCCCTGGGACTTCTGACTATGGCTACACCTTC
D gene: TRBD2; clone size: NA; V gene: TRBV5-1; J gene: TRBJ2-5; CDR3 protein: CASSLTSGAQETQYF; CDR3 DNA: TGCGCCAGCAGCTTGACTAGCGGAGCACAAGAGACCCAGTACTTC
D gene: TRBD1; clone size: NA; V gene: TRBV10-3; J gene: TRBJ1-5; CDR3 protein: CATTDRDSNQPQHF; CDR3 DNA: TGTGCCACCACGGACAGGGATAGCAATCAGCCCCAGCATTTT
D gene: TRBD1; clone size: NA; V gene: TRBV28; J gene: TRBJ2-2; CDR3 protein: CASSFGQGRNTGELFF; CDR3 DNA: TGTGCCAGCAGTTTCGGACAGGGAAGAAACACCGGGGAGCTGTTTTTT
D gene: NA; clone size: NA; V gene: TRBV5-6; J gene: TRBJ2-5; CDR3 protein: CASSLMQETQYF; CDR3 DNA: TGTGCCAGCAGCTTAATGCAAGAGACCCAGTACTTC
D gene: NA; clone size: once; V gene: TRBV25-1; J gene: TRBJ2-1; CDR3 protein: CASSGAVRRAYNEQFF; CDR3 DNA: TGTGCCAGCAGTGGGGCGGTCCGCAGGGCCTACAATGAGCAGTTCTTC
D gene: NA; clone size: NA; V gene: TRBV5-1; J gene: TRBJ2-7; CDR3 protein: CASREAGTSSSYEQYF; CDR3 DNA: TGCGCCAGCAGGGAAGCCGGGACCAGTAGCTCCTACGAGCAGTACTTC
D gene: NA; clone size: NA; V gene: TRBV4-2; J gene: TRBJ2-7; CDR3 protein: CASSRQSGEQYF; CDR3 DNA: TGTGCCAGCAGCCGGCAATCAGGCGAGCAGTACTTC
D gene: NA; clone size: NA; V gene: TRBV4-2; J gene: TRBJ1-4; CDR3 protein: CASSQGSQEELFF; CDR3 DNA: TGTGCCAGCAGCCAAGGATCACAGGAGGAACTGTTTTTT